These 5 T cell receptor beta chains originate from one sample sequenced in a study of low-dose radiotherapy and immunotherapy resistance in tumors (dated 2022 in TCRdb). To make first-strand cDNA, Superscript III was used along with a set of TRAV- and TRBV-specific primers so that both the TCRalpha and TCRbeta chains were covered. TCRs were amplified for about 22 PCR cycles with Phusion, using a constant-region primer paired with the adapter attached to the V primers. TCRdb reanalyzed the raw reads on its own, using fastp at Q25 for trimming and MiXCR for clone calling, and kept in-frame beta chains. Duplicate CDR3 protein sequences are folded into a single record with the most common DNA and genes. The sample contains roughly 15,000 distinct CDR3 sequences, about 74% of them found a single time. The top ten clones comprise around 5% of the sample. All receptors derive from a human donor with advanced metastatic prostate, ovarian, gallbladder or colorectal cancer (not recorded which). This table probably holds off-target reads from a library built for another chain.

In this sample, this clonotype turned up a few times. The chain uses TRBV12-3 or TRBV12-4 and TRBJ2-6; no firm D call. The CDR3 covers 13 residues. The ends were cut back, 8 bases at V and 0 bases at J, with 5 bases in the middle. In nucleotides, the CDR3 is TGTGCCAGCCTCCTCTCTGGGGCCAACGTCCTGACTTTC. Translation: CASLLSGANVLTF.

The table lists this clonotype with a count of one. Relative to the germline gene, one junction end is altered; a read error may explain this. V is TRBV12-3 or TRBV12-4 and J is TRBJ1-1, with unresolved D. This CDR3 is built from 13 residues. The CDR3 DNA reads as TGTGCCAGCAGTTTAGGGAGGAACACTGAAGCTTCCTTT. This encodes CASSLGRNTEASF.

This chain uses TRBV6-2 or TRBV6-3 with TRBJ2-5, with D perhaps TRBD2 (5 bases). Germline V gene lookup returns CDR1 MNHEY and CDR2 SVGEGT. The CDR3 is 14 residues long. V gave up 6 bases and J gave up 2 bases, with 13 bases separating them. Here the CDR3 DNA reads TGTGCCAGCAGGCCTCGTCCGGGGCAAGAGACCCAGTACTTC. It specifies CASRPRPGQETQYF.

This sequence joins TRBV19 and TRBJ2-3; 10 bases match TRBD2. V was clipped by 3 bases and J by 5 bases; unmatched bases: 8. Germline CDR1 is LNHDA and CDR2 is SQIVND (reference sequence). CDR3 length: 16 amino acids. The CDR3 nucleotides read TGTGCCAGTAGTATGGGGTCTAGCGGGGGACGAGATACGCAGTATTTT. Protein: CASSMGSSGGRDTQYF.

The gene calls are TRBV5-4 and TRBJ2-4; D is unresolved. The germline gives CDR1 SGHNT, CDR2 YYREEE (reference sequence). This CDR3 is 15 amino acids long. V gave up 0 bases and J gave up 6 bases, with 13 bases separating them. The CDR3 DNA sequence: TGTGCCAGCAGCTTGGGTCTAGGGTTCCCAAACATTCAGTACTTC. Its protein is CASSLGLGFPNIQYF.